This TCR beta chain originates from a study of post-analysis software for immune sequencing data. This clonotype was observed a few times. Its antigen remains unidentified. Sequencing libraries made from TCR beta cDNA carried unique molecular identifiers. cDNA molecules numbering roughly 0.5 million came from roughly 1 to 10 million T cells. MiXCR, applied by TCRdb to the PCR reads, yields one record per CDR3 protein. The sample shows about 560,000 distinct CDR3 sequences, roughly 45% of them seen only once. V was clipped by 3 bases and J by 1 base, with 11 bases between them. The CDR3 extends over 15 amino acids. CDR1 is SGHVS, CDR2 FNYEAQ, per germline. Study-wide findings and caveats: Multiple sclerosis patients showed significantly lower normalized Chao1 diversity than controls did. F measure clustering grouped samples strongly by preparation batch. The study found TRBV5-6, TRBV5-1 and TRBV20-1 among five or six TRBV segments more frequent in patients than controls.

The genes are TRBV7-6 and TRBJ2-3; D unresolved. This receptor was obtained from a girl aged 5-17 years with multiple sclerosis. Sequencing input: blood. CDR3 in DNA: TGTGCCAGCAGCTTTGATAGAAGGGGCACAGATACGCAGTATTTT. The encoded protein is CASSFDRRGTDTQYF.